This TCR beta chain originates from a study of T cell repertoires in cytomegalovirus infection. Study background: Carrying CMV and the relevant HLA type showed in public TCR beta signatures.

Per germline, CDR1 DFQATT and CDR2 SNEGSKA (reference sequence). The CDR3 is 15 residues long. V gave up 2 bases and J gave up 1 base, with 14 bases separating them. Only a few counts were recorded for this clonotype. Antigen: not known. TCRdb used MiXCR to reprocess the reads, holding one entry per CDR3 protein. In the table there are about 310,000 distinct CDR3 sequences, 25% of which are singletons. General study findings and limits: Dominating the ex vivo response were HLA-C-restricted CMV-specific TCR beta clonotypes.

This sequence was found in a human donor in good health (CMV status not recorded). Some clones in this sample may be carry-over from other donors' samples. The sample here was cultured PBMCs, taken from culture after CMV antigen stimulation. V gene TRBV20-1 combines with J gene TRBJ2-5; D is unclear. This CDR3 reads CSARPVNPVQETQYF. In DNA, the CDR3 is TGCAGTGCTAGACCGGTGAACCCCGTCCAAGAGACCCAGTACTTC.